A selection of T cell receptor beta chains follows, all from one sample in a study of cytomegalovirus exposure and HLA in healthy donors. The data were produced by immunoSEQ multiplex PCR, yet TCRdb's version contains in-frame clones alone and is incomplete. The sample yields about 180,000 clones, about 82% seen once. Sequencing was done on a sample of PBMCs. The receptors were gathered from a woman aged 25-40 years in good health and CMV-seronegative. Each CDR3 is given with its conserved first and last residue. The order of the fields is V gene, D gene, CDR3 length, CDR3 protein. A D gene is named only where the DNA matches it firmly.

v_call: TRBV7-9
d_call: TRBD1
cdr3_length: 15
cdr3_aa: CASNTHRDRGNTIYF

v_call: TRBV2
d_call: NA
cdr3_length: 14
cdr3_aa: CASMAGNGNSPLHF

v_call: TRBV6-5
d_call: TRBD1
cdr3_length: 12
cdr3_aa: CASRQGNTEAFF

v_call: TRBV7-2
d_call: NA
cdr3_length: 13
cdr3_aa: CASSLSAAGAHTF

v_call: TRBV4-1
d_call: TRBD1
cdr3_length: 16
cdr3_aa: CASSPHRGDTYTEAFF

v_call: TRBV5-1
d_call: NA
cdr3_length: 14
cdr3_aa: CASSLDRTNTEAFF

v_call: TRBV6-1
d_call: NA
cdr3_length: 15
cdr3_aa: CASSVLTSSYGKLFF

v_call: TRBV19
d_call: NA
cdr3_length: 13
cdr3_aa: CASSISVLYGYTF

v_call: TRBV30
d_call: NA
cdr3_length: 14
cdr3_aa: CAWSVGRAEETQYF

v_call: TRBV5-1
d_call: TRBD2
cdr3_length: 17
cdr3_aa: CASSPEGRLAGTYEQYF

v_call: TRBV30
d_call: NA
cdr3_length: 13
cdr3_aa: CAWSVQAGNTIYF

v_call: TRBV5-6
d_call: NA
cdr3_length: 16
cdr3_aa: CASSLFATSLSYEQYF

v_call: TRBV9
d_call: NA
cdr3_length: 15
cdr3_aa: CASSVTGVNTGELFF

v_call: TRBV29-1
d_call: TRBD1
cdr3_length: 13
cdr3_aa: CSVGDSGNQPQHF

v_call: TRBV10-3
d_call: TRBD1
cdr3_length: 15
cdr3_aa: CAIAGTGGDNSPLHF

v_call: TRBV27
d_call: TRBD1
cdr3_length: 13
cdr3_aa: CASTFIRGEKLFF

v_call: TRBV2
d_call: NA
cdr3_length: 13
cdr3_aa: CASTHPEGTEAFF

v_call: TRBV5-1
d_call: TRBD1
cdr3_length: 14
cdr3_aa: CASSWQDRNYEQYF

v_call: TRBV29-1
d_call: NA
cdr3_length: 12
cdr3_aa: CSVREPNQPQHF

v_call: TRBV18
d_call: NA
cdr3_length: 15
cdr3_aa: CASSFPGATNEKLFF

v_call: TRBV5-1
d_call: NA
cdr3_length: 13
cdr3_aa: CASSLGTADTQYF

v_call: TRBV27
d_call: TRBD1
cdr3_length: 15
cdr3_aa: CASSIRQGGSYGYTF

v_call: TRBV2
d_call: TRBD2
cdr3_length: 11
cdr3_aa: CASAGEETQYF

v_call: TRBV10-2
d_call: NA
cdr3_length: 15
cdr3_aa: CASSKISLGGDGYTF

v_call: TRBV30
d_call: TRBD1
cdr3_length: 15
cdr3_aa: CAWKTTGGAGYGYTF

v_call: TRBV25-1
d_call: TRBD1
cdr3_length: 13
cdr3_aa: CASSDRGQDGYTF

v_call: TRBV2
d_call: NA
cdr3_length: 15
cdr3_aa: CASSEQGGSGNTIYF

v_call: TRBV9
d_call: TRBD1
cdr3_length: 18
cdr3_aa: CASTKAQGKSPPGNTIYF

v_call: TRBV7-8
d_call: NA
cdr3_length: 15
cdr3_aa: CASSESTGTNYGYTF

v_call: TRBV4-3
d_call: NA
cdr3_length: 12
cdr3_aa: CASSQRNTEAFF

v_call: TRBV29-1
d_call: TRBD1
cdr3_length: 13
cdr3_aa: CSVVPGQTYEQYF

v_call: TRBV19
d_call: NA
cdr3_length: 15
cdr3_aa: CASSIDPGQHEKLFF

v_call: TRBV5-6
d_call: NA
cdr3_length: 14
cdr3_aa: CASSLETTNYEQYF

v_call: TRBV19
d_call: TRBD1
cdr3_length: 15
cdr3_aa: CASSIGAGGGQPQHF

v_call: TRBV5-1
d_call: TRBD1
cdr3_length: 15
cdr3_aa: CASSLGQGFTYEQYF

v_call: TRBV9
d_call: TRBD1
cdr3_length: 17
cdr3_aa: CASSPRDRGLFNEKLFF

v_call: TRBV27
d_call: NA
cdr3_length: 16
cdr3_aa: CASSLGRVTSNQPQHF

v_call: TRBV7-6
d_call: TRBD1
cdr3_length: 14
cdr3_aa: CASSLSETGSGYTF

v_call: TRBV10-2
d_call: TRBD2
cdr3_length: 15
cdr3_aa: CASSDPAGGADTQYF

v_call: TRBV29-1
d_call: TRBD1
cdr3_length: 14
cdr3_aa: CSTPDRGPNYGYTF

v_call: TRBV29-1
d_call: NA
cdr3_length: 14
cdr3_aa: CSVPAPGMNYGYTF

v_call: TRBV7-7
d_call: TRBD1
cdr3_length: 15
cdr3_aa: CASSSSGTGNGEQFF

v_call: TRBV19
d_call: TRBD2
cdr3_length: 13
cdr3_aa: CASRTSGGLTQYF

v_call: TRBV6-1
d_call: NA
cdr3_length: 15
cdr3_aa: CASSPTQRSSYEQYF

v_call: TRBV5-1
d_call: NA
cdr3_length: 14
cdr3_aa: CASSLVRGNNEQFF

v_call: TRBV5-1
d_call: NA
cdr3_length: 16
cdr3_aa: CASSGEWTGYQETQYF

v_call: TRBV2
d_call: NA
cdr3_length: 14
cdr3_aa: CASWGGGELETQYF

v_call: TRBV2
d_call: TRBD2
cdr3_length: 18
cdr3_aa: CASSFLGTSGGNSYEQYF

v_call: TRBV30
d_call: NA
cdr3_length: 13
cdr3_aa: CAWSPGNRETQYF

v_call: TRBV18
d_call: NA
cdr3_length: 16
cdr3_aa: CASSPRRLVSAGELFF

v_call: TRBV25-1
d_call: TRBD1
cdr3_length: 16
cdr3_aa: CASSEAGGLLPRQAFF

v_call: TRBV11-2
d_call: NA
cdr3_length: 14
cdr3_aa: CASSLGPTGYEQYF

v_call: TRBV6-5
d_call: TRBD1
cdr3_length: 15
cdr3_aa: CASRQDRGQSDTQYF

v_call: TRBV5-1
d_call: TRBD1
cdr3_length: 18
cdr3_aa: CASSPPGQGARVGRGYTF

v_call: TRBV4-1
d_call: TRBD2
cdr3_length: 20
cdr3_aa: CASSQGVGLAGSPVTYEQYF

v_call: TRBV6-5
d_call: TRBD1
cdr3_length: 15
cdr3_aa: CASREDRRGNTEAFF